The 7 T cell receptor beta chains below were found in one sample sequenced in a study of T cell responses to AZD1222 COVID-19 vaccine. Some clones are missing from TCRdb's copy, which holds only in-frame ones; the method was immunoSEQ multiplex PCR. The data contain around 150,000 clones, 90% of them singletons. Sequencing used peripheral blood, obtained on day 0 of AZD1222 vaccination. The receptor set was obtained from an adult in good health.

This chain uses TRBV5-6 with TRBJ1-2; 9 bases are shared with TRBD1. Germline loops: CDR1 SGHDT, CDR2 YYEEEE. The junction had 17 bases not matched to a gene; V was cut back by 4 bases and J by 7 bases. The CDR3 is 17 amino acids. This chain's CDR3 is CASSIYLSGQGTSGYTF. For the CDR3, the DNA is TGTGCCAGCAGCATATATCTGTCGGGACAGGGAACAAGTGGCTACACCTTC.

This chain links TRBV5-8 with TRBJ2-7, with 8 nucleotides matching TRBD1. From germline, CDR1 is SGHTS and CDR2 YDEGEE. V was clipped by 4 bases and J by 1 base; unmatched bases: 13. This CDR3 region has 17 residues. CDR3 in DNA: TGTGCCAGCAGCACATTTAGGACAGGGCTGACTTCCTACGAGCAGTACTTC. Protein product: CASSTFRTGLTSYEQYF.

V and J are TRBV19 and TRBJ2-7; TRBD1 is a possible D gene (5 bases). V gave up 5 bases and J gave up 3 bases, with 8 bases separating them. The CDR3 has 12 amino acids. Germline V gene data show CDR1 as LNHDA and CDR2 as SQIVND (reference sequence). The CDR3 bases are TGTGCCAGTAGTTTTACAGGCTACGAGCAGTACTTC. Translating it yields CASSFTGYEQYF.

The rearrangement joins TRBV5-1 to TRBJ1-6; D gene unclear. Germline CDR1 SGHRS, CDR2 YFSETQ. This CDR3 spans 12 amino acids. V lost 4 bases to trimming and J lost 9 bases, with 8 bases between them. The CDR3 region has the DNA TGCGCCAGCAGCCGGGATGGTTCACCCCTCCACTTT. This translates into CASSRDGSPLHF.

V gene TRBV6-5 combines with J gene TRBJ1-5; unclear D gene. The CDR3 runs to 10 residues. Trimming took off 7 bases at V and 4 bases at J, with 2 bases between the two ends. Germline V gene lookup returns CDR1 MNHEY and CDR2 SVGAGI. CDR3 DNA: TGTGCCAGCAATAATCAGCCCCAGCATTTT. Protein: CASNNQPQHF.

The V and J genes are TRBV27 and TRBJ2-7, with 7 bases fitting TRBD1. This CDR3 comprises 18 residues. Per germline, CDR1 MNHEY and CDR2 SMNVEV (reference sequence). Unmatched junction bases numbered 17, after V lost 5 bases and J lost 1 base. CDR3 protein: CASSKADRAPIPSYEQYF. In nucleotides, the CDR3 is TGTGCCAGCAGTAAAGCTGACAGGGCCCCTATACCTTCCTACGAGCAGTACTTC.

This clone was detected only once. V and J are TRBV9 and TRBJ1-6; possibly TRBD1 for D (5 bases). The germline V and J ends were trimmed by 0 bases and 7 bases, with 8 bases remaining between them. There are 14 residues in the CDR3. Germline values: CDR1 SGDLS, CDR2 YYNGEE. The CDR3 spells CASSVGQRNSPLHF. The CDR3 DNA sequence: TGTGCCAGCAGCGTAGGACAGAGAAATTCACCCCTCCACTTT. Supplemented by reference TRBV9 and TRBJ1-6, the full variable domain reads DSGVTQTPKHLITATGQRVTLRCSPRSGDLSVYWYQQSLDQGLQFLIQYYNGEERAKGNILERFSAQQFPDLHSELNLSSLELGDSALYFCASSVGQRNSPLHFGNGTRLTVT.